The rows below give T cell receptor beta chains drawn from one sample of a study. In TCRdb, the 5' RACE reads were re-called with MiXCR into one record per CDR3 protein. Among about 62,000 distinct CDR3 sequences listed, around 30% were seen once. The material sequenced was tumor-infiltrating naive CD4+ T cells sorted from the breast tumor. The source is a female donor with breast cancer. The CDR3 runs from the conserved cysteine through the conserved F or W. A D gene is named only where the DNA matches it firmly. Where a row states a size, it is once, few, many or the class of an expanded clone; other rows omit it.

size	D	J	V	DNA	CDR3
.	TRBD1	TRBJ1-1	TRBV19	TGTGCCAGTAGTCCCCCGGGACAGGGGTCCTCACCTGAAGCTTTCTTT	CASSPPGQGSSPEAFF
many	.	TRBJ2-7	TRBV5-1	TGCGCCAGCAATGGGGGCACCTACGAGCAGTACTTC	CASNGGTYEQYF
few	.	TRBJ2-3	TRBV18	TGTGCCAGCTCACCGGATCGCCAGGCAGATACGCAGTATTTT	CASSPDRQADTQYF
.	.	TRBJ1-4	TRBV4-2	TGTGCCAGCAGCCAAGCCTCCCCGGAAACTAATGAAAAACTGTTTTTT	CASSQASPETNEKLFF
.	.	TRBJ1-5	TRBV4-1	TGCGCCAGCCGGCCTGACCCAGGACAGCCTAATCAGCCCCAGCATTTT	CASRPDPGQPNQPQHF
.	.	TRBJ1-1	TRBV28	TGTGCCAGCAGTGGGGGGGATGAAGCTTTCTTT	CASSGGDEAFF
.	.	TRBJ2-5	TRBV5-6	TGTGCCAGCAGCCTGGTGGGACACTCACAAGAGACCCAGTACTTC	CASSLVGHSQETQYF
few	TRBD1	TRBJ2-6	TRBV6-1	TGTGCCAGCAGCGAGCGGACAGGCGCCTCTGGGGCCAACGTCCTGACTTTC	CASSERTGASGANVLTF
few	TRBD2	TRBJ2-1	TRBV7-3	TGTGCCAGCAGCCCCCGGAGTGGAGCGGGAGTCAATGAGCAGTTCTTC	CASSPRSGAGVNEQFF
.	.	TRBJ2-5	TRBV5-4	TGTACCAGCAGCCCCCCCGGACACGGGGGAACCCAGTACTTC	CTSSPPGHGGTQYF
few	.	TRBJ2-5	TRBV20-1	TGCAGTGCTAGAGATTCGGTGAATCAGTTTTCGACCCAGTACTTC	CSARDSVNQFSTQYF
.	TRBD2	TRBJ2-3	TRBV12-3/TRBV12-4	TGTGCCAGCAGTCGAACCGGACTAGCGGCAGATACGCAGTATTTT	CASSRTGLAADTQYF
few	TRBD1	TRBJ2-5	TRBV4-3	TGCGCCAGCAGCCAAGAGACCCCAGGGGGCCAGGAGACCCAGTACTTC	CASSQETPGGQETQYF
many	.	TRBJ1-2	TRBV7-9	TGTGCCAGCAGCTTCGCAGCGGATGGCTACACCTTC	CASSFAADGYTF
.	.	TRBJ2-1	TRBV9	TGTGCCAGCAGCGGACATACGGGGAATGAGCAGTTCTTC	CASSGHTGNEQFF
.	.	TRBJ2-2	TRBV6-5	TGTGCCAGCAGTCGTACAGGGTCCGCGAACACCGGGGAGCTGTTTTTT	CASSRTGSANTGELFF
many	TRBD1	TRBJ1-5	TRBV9	TGTGCCAGCAGCGTAAGCGGGACAGGGAGTCAGCCCCAGCATTTT	CASSVSGTGSQPQHF
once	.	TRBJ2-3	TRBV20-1	TGCAGTGCCACCCTTGAAGAGTGGCCCGGCACAGATACGCAGTATTTT	CSATLEEWPGTDTQYF
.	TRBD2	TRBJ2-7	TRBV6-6	TGTGCCAGCAGCAAGGGACTAGCGGGAAACCCCTCCTACGAGCAGTACTTC	CASSKGLAGNPSYEQYF
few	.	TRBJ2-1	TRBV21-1	TGTGCCAGCAGCAAGCGCCTTTACAATGAGCAGTTCTTC	CASSKRLYNEQFF
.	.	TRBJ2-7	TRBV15	TGTGCCACCAGCAGAGATCTAGAAGGATACGAGCAGTACTTC	CATSRDLEGYEQYF
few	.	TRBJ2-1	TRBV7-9	TGTGCCAGCAGTTCGCAGGGCGATGAGCAGTTCTTC	CASSSQGDEQFF
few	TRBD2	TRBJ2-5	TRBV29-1	TGCAGCGTAGATAGCGGGGCCCGGGAGACCCAGTACTTC	CSVDSGARETQYF
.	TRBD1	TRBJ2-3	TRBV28	TGTGCCAGCCAGAGACAGGGGGCCCAAGATACGCAGTATTTT	CASQRQGAQDTQYF
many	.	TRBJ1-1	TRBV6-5	TGTGCCAGCAGCGTCTCCAGGGGCACTGAAGCTTTCTTT	CASSVSRGTEAFF
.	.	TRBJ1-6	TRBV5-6	TGTGCCAGCAGCCGGAGGGGTTGGAATTCACCCCTCCACTTT	CASSRRGWNSPLHF
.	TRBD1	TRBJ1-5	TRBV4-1	TGCGCCAGCAGCCCACAAGAAGGGGGCCCTCAGCCCCAGCATTTT	CASSPQEGGPQPQHF
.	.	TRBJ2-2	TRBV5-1	TGCGCCAGCAGCGAAACCCGGGCGTCGAACACCGGGGAGCTGTTTTTT	CASSETRASNTGELFF
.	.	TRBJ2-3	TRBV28	TGTGCCAGCAGTTTTGGAGGGGTTAGGGCAGATACGCAGTATTTT	CASSFGGVRADTQYF
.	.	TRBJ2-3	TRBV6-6	TGTGCCAGCAGTTACGGAGGCAGTATAAGAGATACGCAGTATTTT	CASSYGGSIRDTQYF
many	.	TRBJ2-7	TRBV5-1	TGCGCCAGCAGCTTGGATTGGTCCTCCTACGAGCAGTACTTC	CASSLDWSSYEQYF
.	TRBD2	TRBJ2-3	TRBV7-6	TGTGCCAGCAGCCGGGACTACGCCACAGATACGCAGTATTTT	CASSRDYATDTQYF
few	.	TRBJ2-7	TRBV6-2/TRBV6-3	TGTGCCAGCAGTTACCTCGCCTACGAGCAGTACTTC	CASSYLAYEQYF
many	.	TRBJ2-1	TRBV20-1	TGCAGTGCTAGTATGAGGAATGAGCAGTTCTTC	CSASMRNEQFF
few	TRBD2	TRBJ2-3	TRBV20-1	TGCAGTGCTAGAGAAATTTTCTCTAGCGGTTTCACAGATACGCAGTATTTT	CSAREIFSSGFTDTQYF
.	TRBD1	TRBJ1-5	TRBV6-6	TGTGCCAGCAGACCCGGACAGGGGGCGAGAAATCAGCCCCAGCATTTT	CASRPGQGARNQPQHF